What follows are 18 T cell receptor beta chains derived from one specimen sequenced in a study of T cells after somatic rescue of genetic block. Some clones are missing from TCRdb's copy, which holds only in-frame ones; the method was immunoSEQ multiplex PCR. The table lists over 9,000 clones, approximately 72% of them singletons, with 7% to 10% in the top ten. The sequencing sample was made of peripheral blood mononuclear cells (PBMCs). The receptors shown here come from a boy younger than 18.

The table lists this clone with a few counts. The rearrangement joins TRBV29-1 to TRBJ1-4; D call uncertain. Between the trimmed V and J ends, which lost 2 bases and 11 bases, there was a span of 12 bases. The CDR3 totals 12 residues. Germline V gene sequence: CDR1 SQVTM, CDR2 ANQGSEA. The CDR3 region has the DNA TGCAGCGTTGAATTCAGTAGTAATAAACTGTTTTTT. Protein sequence: CSVEFSSNKLFF.

This chain joins TRBV7-2 and TRBJ2-7; 8 bases are a match to TRBD2. The CDR3 is 15 residues long. CDR1 is SGHTA and CDR2 is FQGNSA in the germline V gene. V trimming: 5 bases; J trimming: 1 base; junction bases outside the gene matches: 7. This chain's CDR3 is CASSRYSGGSYEQYF. The CDR3, as DNA: TGTGCCAGCAGCCGATACAGCGGGGGATCCTACGAGCAGTACTTC.

This clone was seen a single time. The chain joins TRBV7-2 to TRBJ2-5; 13 bases are shared with TRBD2. Germline CDR1 is SGHTA and CDR2 is FQGNSA. V was clipped by 4 bases and J by 13 bases; unmatched bases: 9. The CDR3 covers 14 residues. The CDR3 DNA is TGTGCCAGCAGCTATTGGACTAGCGGGGGTATTTTGTACTTC. Translated, it gives CASSYWTSGGILYF.

This clone was recorded a few times. The gene calls are TRBV9 and TRBJ1-3; D not resolved. The CDR3 sequence is 15 residues long. Germline V CDR1 and CDR2: SGDLS, YYNGEE. V lost 4 bases to trimming and J lost 0 bases, with 11 bases between them. CDR3 in amino acids: CASSIRTGSGNTIYF. CDR3 nucleotides: TGTGCCAGCAGCATCCGGACGGGCTCTGGAAACACCATATATTTT.

About this clone itself: An end of the junction differs from the germline gene, which may be a read error. The V and J genes are TRBV4-3 and TRBJ1-4, with 7 bases aligning to TRBD1. The CDR3 is 13 amino acids. Per the germline V gene, CDR1 is LGHNA and CDR2 is YSLEER. CDR3 DNA sequence: TGCGCCAGCAGCCAAGATACGGACAGGCCTACCAGTTTT. This encodes CASSQDTDRPTSF.

The J gene is TRBJ2-4, the V gene TRBV4-2; D remains ambiguous. Germline V CDR1 and CDR2: LGHNA, YNFKEQ. Trimming removed 6 bases at V and 0 bases at J, with 9 bases between. The CDR3 contains 14 residues. The CDR3 sequence is CASSPIVAKNIQYF. Here the CDR3 DNA reads TGTGCCAGCAGTCCCATTGTAGCCAAAAACATTCAGTACTTC.

The rearrangement uses TRBV4-1 and TRBJ2-1; maybe TRBD2 (6 bases). The CDR3 extends over 17 amino acids. Trimming shortened V by 2 bases and J by 9 bases, and 23 bases separated the two germline ends. CDR1 is MGHRA and CDR2 is YSYEKL in the germline V gene. The CDR3 DNA sequence: TGCGCCAGCAGCCAAAAGCCGGGACTCCCTCTTGGGAGTGAGCAGTTCTTC. Protein sequence: CASSQKPGLPLGSEQFF.

This chain joins TRBV28 and TRBJ1-2, with D unclear. The length of the CDR3 is 17 residues. The V and J ends lost 6 bases and 4 bases respectively, with 24 bases between them. Germline loops: CDR1 MDHEN, CDR2 SYDVKM. CDR3 loop: CASSSPTWSGRPYGYTF. The CDR3, as DNA: TGTGCCAGCAGCTCCCCCACTTGGTCAGGTCGTCCCTATGGCTACACCTTC.

This sequence joins TRBV21-1 and TRBJ2-1; the table's D gene call, TRBD1, was not cross checked with the DNA. TRBV21-1 is deemed a pseudogene. This CDR3 contains 14 residues. The CDR3 loop reads CASNQDRGHNEQFF. The CDR3 region has the DNA TGTGCCAGCAACCAGGACAGGGGCCACAATGAGCAGTTCTTC.

The chain uses TRBV12-5 and TRBJ2-3; tentatively, D is TRBD1 (6 bases). CDR1 is LGHNT and CDR2 is FRNRAP in the germline V gene. V was cut by 5 bases and J by 2 bases, with 8 bases left in between. This CDR3 is 13 amino acids long. The chain's CDR3 is CASGRDNTDTQYF. CDR3 nucleotides: TGTGCTAGTGGTAGGGACAACACAGATACGCAGTATTTT.

This sequence joins TRBV7-6 and TRBJ2-4; 8 nucleotides line up with TRBD2. The V segment lost 1 base and the J segment 1 base; nucleotides outside the gene matches: 6. CDR3 length: 17 residues. Germline CDR1 is SGHVS and CDR2 is FNYEAQ. The DNA for the CDR3 is TGTGCCAGCAGCTTAGAAGCGGGGGTCTGGGCCAAAAACATTCAGTACTTC. It specifies CASSLEAGVWAKNIQYF.

Only one count was recorded for this clone. CDR3 coding DNA: TGCGCCAGCAGCTTGGTTTTATCCTCTGGGGCCAACGTCCTGACTTTC. This codes for CASSLVLSSGANVLTF. The chain carries TRBV5-1 and TRBJ2-6; D unclear. The CDR3 has 16 amino acids. V dropped 0 bases and J dropped 0 bases, with 7 bases sitting between them. CDR1 SGHRS and CDR2 YFSETQ come from the germline V gene.

This chain joins TRBV7-9 and TRBJ1-4, with 8 positions matching TRBD1. Germline loops: CDR1 SEHNR, CDR2 FQNEAQ (reference sequence). The CDR3 is 15 residues long. With V trimmed by 2 bases and J by 8 bases, 7 bases remained unmatched. CDR3: CASSLTQGGQEKLFF. DNA of the CDR3: TGTGCCAGCAGCTTAACACAGGGGGGGCAGGAAAAACTGTTTTTT.

The rearrangement uses TRBV11-3 and TRBJ2-3, with D uncertain. The V gene's germline CDR1 is SGHNT and CDR2 YENEEA. The CDR3 is 14 amino acids. Trimming cost V 4 bases and J 1 base, with 9 bases left between them. This CDR3 reads CASSSRVRTDTQYF. Here the CDR3 DNA reads TGTGCCAGCAGCTCTCGGGTTCGCACAGATACGCAGTATTTT.

This sequence joins TRBV10-3 and TRBJ2-7, with 14 bases that match TRBD2. V was clipped by 8 bases and J by 5 bases; unmatched bases: 2. Germline CDR1 and CDR2: ENHRY and SYGVKD. The CDR3 is 13 amino acids. Here the CDR3 DNA reads TGTGCCATCGGACTAGCGGGAGGTCACGAGCAGTACTTC. Translating it yields CAIGLAGGHEQYF.

The chain employs TRBV12-5 and TRBJ2-7; no clear D gene. Germline assignment: CDR1 LGHNT and CDR2 FRNRAP. With 1 base removed from V and 5 bases from J, the gap between germline ends came to 15 bases. CDR3 length: 15 residues. CDR3 loop: CASGLGEVSYDEQYF. DNA of the CDR3: TGTGCTAGTGGTTTGGGAGAGGTATCCTACGACGAGCAGTACTTC.

This clone was detected only a few times. The chain links TRBV19 to TRBJ1-2; 8 bases map to TRBD1. This CDR3 comprises 15 residues. The germline gives CDR1 LNHDA, CDR2 SQIVND (reference sequence). V gave up 10 bases and J gave up 7 bases; unmatched junction bases: 17. In DNA, the CDR3 is TGTGCCACGGCGTCCCAGCGGCAGGGGGCAGGTGGCTACACCTTC. Its translation is CATASQRQGAGGYTF.

The chain has TRBV4-1 and TRBJ1-2; a weak D match, TRBD1 (5 bases). The germline V gene encodes CDR1 MGHRA and CDR2 YSYEKL. Trimming pared 0 bases from V and 10 bases from J, leaving 12 bases between. The CDR3 is 13 residues long. The CDR3 DNA reads as TGCGCCAGCAGCCAAGAGGTAGACGGGACCTACACCTTC. It yields the protein CASSQEVDGTYTF.